These 3 T cell receptor beta chains were all obtained from the same sample, sequenced in a study of blood T cell repertoires in COVID-19. This table comes from immunoSEQ multiplex PCR, and its TCRdb copy is limited to in-frame clones, with some not included. The sample records about 270,000 clones, less than 85% being singletons. The sample comprised peripheral blood. Receptors were obtained from a woman younger than 35 with acute or convalescent COVID-19.

Written as DNA, the CDR3 is TGTGCCAGCAGTGGTCCACGAGGGAGGGACACTGAAGCTTTCTTT. It is translated as CASSGPRGRDTEAFF. The V and J genes are TRBV6-4 and TRBJ1-1; D call uncertain. The CDR3 length is 15 residues. CDR1 MRHNA and CDR2 SNTAGT come from the germline V gene. V was cut by 4 bases and J by 3 bases, with 15 bases left in between.

The chain is built from TRBV24-1 and TRBJ2-1; D remains ambiguous. The germline CDR1 and CDR2 sequences are KGHDR and SFDVKD. The CDR3 length is 13 residues. Trimming left V 6 bases short and J 4 bases short, with 9 bases between. The CDR3 loop reads CATSSPVYNEQFF. The CDR3 DNA reads as TGTGCCACCAGTTCCCCGGTTTACAATGAGCAGTTCTTC.

The chain combines TRBV28 with TRBJ1-3; 8 bases are a match to TRBD1. Trimming cost V 5 bases and J 4 bases; bases outside gene matches: 4. There are 14 residues in the CDR3. Germline values: CDR1 MDHEN, CDR2 SYDVKM. In DNA form, the CDR3 reads TGTGCCAGCAGTCCCCGGACAGGGGGAAACACCATATATTTT. This translates into CASSPRTGGNTIYF.